This T cell receptor (beta chain) is drawn from a study of T cells in Graves' hyperthyroidism and ophthalmopathy. The germline CDR1 and CDR2 sequences are SGHAT and FQNNGV. Trimming removed 5 bases from V and 0 bases from J, with 14 bases in between. The CDR3 spans 16 residues. In this sample, this clonotype turned up many times. Its antigen is not identified. General study points: In the blood, most expanded thyroid clonotypes above 0.001 appeared as well.

Amplification yielded TCR beta CDR3 regions, with RNA transcripts as the source. RT-PCR in the first round (using the HTBI primer set) targeted the TCR CDR3. TCRdb re-called the multiplex PCR reads with MiXCR, one entry per CDR3 protein. The repertoire holds about 58,000 distinct CDR3 sequences, with around half as singletons. Patients were excluded because of uncontrolled infection, other autoimmune disease, pregnancy or lactation. Sequenced sample: blood. The V call is TRBV11-2, the J call TRBJ2-4; no firm D call. The clonotype was recovered from a woman in her 30s with Graves' ophthalmopathy. The CDR3 DNA reads as TGTGCCAGCAGCCCCCAGAGGACGATAGCCAAAAACATTCAGTACTTC. This codes for CASSPQRTIAKNIQYF.